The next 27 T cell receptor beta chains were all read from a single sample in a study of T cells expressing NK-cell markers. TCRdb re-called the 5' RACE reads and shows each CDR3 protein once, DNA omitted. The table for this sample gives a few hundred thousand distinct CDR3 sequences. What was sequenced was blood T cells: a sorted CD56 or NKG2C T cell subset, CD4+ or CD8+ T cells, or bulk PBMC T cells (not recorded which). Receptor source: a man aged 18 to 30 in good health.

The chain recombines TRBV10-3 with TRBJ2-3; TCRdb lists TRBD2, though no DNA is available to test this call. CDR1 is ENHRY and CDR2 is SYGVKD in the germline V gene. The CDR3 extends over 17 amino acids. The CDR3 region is CAISESFGLEVLDTQYF.

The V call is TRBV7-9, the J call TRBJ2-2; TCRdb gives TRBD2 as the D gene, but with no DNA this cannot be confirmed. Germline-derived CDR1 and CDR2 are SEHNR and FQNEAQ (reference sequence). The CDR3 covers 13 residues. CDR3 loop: CVVSGRSTGELFF.

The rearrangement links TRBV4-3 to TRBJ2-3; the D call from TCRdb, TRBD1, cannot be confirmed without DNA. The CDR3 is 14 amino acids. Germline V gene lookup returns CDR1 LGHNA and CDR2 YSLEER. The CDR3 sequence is CASSPTGIADTQYF.

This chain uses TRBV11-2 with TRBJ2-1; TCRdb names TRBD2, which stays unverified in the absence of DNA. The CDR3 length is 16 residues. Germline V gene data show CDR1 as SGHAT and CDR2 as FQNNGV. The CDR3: CASSPSSVGSYNEQFF.

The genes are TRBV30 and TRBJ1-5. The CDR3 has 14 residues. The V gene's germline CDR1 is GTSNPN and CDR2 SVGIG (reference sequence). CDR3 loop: CAWSGGTERQPQHF.

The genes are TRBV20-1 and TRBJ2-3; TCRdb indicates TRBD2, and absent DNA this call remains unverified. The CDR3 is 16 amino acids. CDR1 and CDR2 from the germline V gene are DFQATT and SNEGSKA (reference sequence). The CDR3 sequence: CSARDMGPEVADTQYF.

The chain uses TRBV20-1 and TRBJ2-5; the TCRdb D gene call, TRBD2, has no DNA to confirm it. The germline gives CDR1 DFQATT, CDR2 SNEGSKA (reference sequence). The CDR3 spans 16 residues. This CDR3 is CSARAPLAGVGETQYF.

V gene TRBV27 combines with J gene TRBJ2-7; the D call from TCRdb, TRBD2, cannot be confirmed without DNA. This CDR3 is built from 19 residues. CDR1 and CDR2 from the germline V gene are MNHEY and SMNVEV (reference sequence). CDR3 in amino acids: CASSPRTSGLSSWVYEQYF.

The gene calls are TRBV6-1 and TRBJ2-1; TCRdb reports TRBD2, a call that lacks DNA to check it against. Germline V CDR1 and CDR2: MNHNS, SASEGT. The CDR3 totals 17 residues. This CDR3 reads CASKREVRSVINNEQFF.

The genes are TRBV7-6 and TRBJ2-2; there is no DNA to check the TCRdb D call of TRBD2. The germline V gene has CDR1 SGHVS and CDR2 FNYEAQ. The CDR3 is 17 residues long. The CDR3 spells CASSLAGGSPISGELFF.

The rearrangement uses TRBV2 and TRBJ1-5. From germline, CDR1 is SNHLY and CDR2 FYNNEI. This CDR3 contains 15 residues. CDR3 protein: CASSVSGGGNQPQHF.

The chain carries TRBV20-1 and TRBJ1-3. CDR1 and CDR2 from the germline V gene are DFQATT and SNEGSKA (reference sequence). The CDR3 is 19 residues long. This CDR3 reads CSARGSGLMELHSGNTIYF.

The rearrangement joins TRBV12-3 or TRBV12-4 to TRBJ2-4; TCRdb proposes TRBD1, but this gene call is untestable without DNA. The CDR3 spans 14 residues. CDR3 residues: CASSPGDLGNIQYF.

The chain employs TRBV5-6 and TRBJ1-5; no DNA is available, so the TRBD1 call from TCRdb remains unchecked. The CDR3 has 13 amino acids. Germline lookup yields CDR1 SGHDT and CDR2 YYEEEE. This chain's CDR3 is CASSSRRGQPQHF.

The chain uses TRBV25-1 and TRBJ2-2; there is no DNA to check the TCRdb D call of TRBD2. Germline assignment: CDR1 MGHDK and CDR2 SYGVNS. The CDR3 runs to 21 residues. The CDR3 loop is CASSPPGVGLAGAKNTGELFF.

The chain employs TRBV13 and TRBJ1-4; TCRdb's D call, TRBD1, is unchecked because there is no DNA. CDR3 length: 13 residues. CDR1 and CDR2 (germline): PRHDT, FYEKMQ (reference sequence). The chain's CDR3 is CASSLRGKEKLFF.

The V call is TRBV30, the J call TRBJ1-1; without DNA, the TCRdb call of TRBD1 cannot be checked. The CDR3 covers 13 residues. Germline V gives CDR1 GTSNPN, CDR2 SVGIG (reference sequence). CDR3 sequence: CAWQGAMNTEAFF.

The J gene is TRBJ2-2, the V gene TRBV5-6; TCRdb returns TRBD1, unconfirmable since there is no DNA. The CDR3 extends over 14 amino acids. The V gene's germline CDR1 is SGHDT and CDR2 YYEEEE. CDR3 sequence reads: CASNLQGRDGELFF.

This CDR3 reads CASRPSGTAAYEQYF. V gene TRBV28 combines with J gene TRBJ2-7; TCRdb indicates TRBD2, and absent DNA this call remains unverified. Per germline, CDR1 MDHEN and CDR2 SYDVKM. The CDR3 spans 15 residues.

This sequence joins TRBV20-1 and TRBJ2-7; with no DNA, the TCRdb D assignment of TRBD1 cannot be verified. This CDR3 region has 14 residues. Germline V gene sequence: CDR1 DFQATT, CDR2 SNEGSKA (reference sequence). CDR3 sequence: CSATGTGGGYEQYF.

The CDR3: CASSPRGLDTQYF. The rearrangement uses TRBV11-3 and TRBJ2-3; TCRdb designates TRBD2, a call that cannot be tested without DNA. The V gene's germline CDR1 is SGHNT and CDR2 YENEEA. The CDR3 spans 13 residues.

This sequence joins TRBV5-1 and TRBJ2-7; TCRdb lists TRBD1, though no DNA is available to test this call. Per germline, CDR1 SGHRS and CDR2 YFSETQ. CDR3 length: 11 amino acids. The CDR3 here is CASSAQGEQYF.

The CDR3 spells CASSLAQFGGTDTQYF. V and J are TRBV7-8 and TRBJ2-3; lacking DNA, the TRBD1 call made by TCRdb goes unchecked. CDR1 is SGHVS, CDR2 FQNEAQ, per germline. This CDR3 is built from 16 residues.

The CDR3 region is CAWSPGTRSGELFF. This chain joins TRBV30 and TRBJ2-2; the D call from TCRdb, TRBD2, cannot be confirmed without DNA. Germline CDR1 is GTSNPN and CDR2 is SVGIG (reference sequence). The CDR3 has 14 amino acids.

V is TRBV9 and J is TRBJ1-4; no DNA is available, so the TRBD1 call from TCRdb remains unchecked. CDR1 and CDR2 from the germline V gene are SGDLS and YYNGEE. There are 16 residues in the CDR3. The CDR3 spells CASSVAAGTTNEKLFF.

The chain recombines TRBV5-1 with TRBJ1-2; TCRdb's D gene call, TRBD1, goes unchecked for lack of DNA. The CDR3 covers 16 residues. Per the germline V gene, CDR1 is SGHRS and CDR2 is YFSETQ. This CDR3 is CASSLGGQQGNYGYTF. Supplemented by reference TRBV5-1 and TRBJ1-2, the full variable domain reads KAGVTQTPRYLIKTRGQQVTLSCSPISGHRSVSWYQQTPGQGLQFLFEYFSETQRNKGNFPGRFSGRQFSNSRSEMNVSTLELGDSALYLCASSLGGQQGNYGYTFGSGTRLTVV.

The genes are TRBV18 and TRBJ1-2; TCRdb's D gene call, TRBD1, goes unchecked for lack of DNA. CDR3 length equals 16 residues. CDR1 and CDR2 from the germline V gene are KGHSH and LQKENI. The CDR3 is CASSPPWTGPVWGYTF.